Only one count was recorded for the clone carrying this T cell receptor (beta chain). The record originates from a study of blood T cell repertoires in COVID-19. Study at large: The United States, Italy and Spain supplied acute and convalescent COVID-19 samples. The analysed material was cDNA or gDNA that came from T cells, B-cell-depleted T cells, or PBMCs.

Here immunoSEQ multiplex PCR was the method, and the copy in TCRdb shows in-frame clones only, minus some. The sample comprises a few hundred thousand clones, more than 75% of which are singletons, and roughly 9.8% rests with the top ten. V gave up 4 bases and J gave up 1 base; unmatched junction bases: 9. The CDR3 has 18 residues. Germline-derived CDR1 and CDR2 are SGHTA and FQGTGA. Sequenced: peripheral blood. The TCR was taken from a man between 40 and 49 years old who had recovered from COVID-19. This chain links TRBV7-3 with TRBJ2-6, with 8 bases fitting TRBD1. The CDR3 sequence is CASSSRTGKMSGANVLTF. CDR3 DNA: TGTGCCAGCAGCTCCCGGACAGGGAAAATGTCTGGGGCCAACGTCCTGACTTTC. The full variable domain, in which reference TRBV7-3 and TRBJ2-6 provide the parts outside the CDR3, is GAGVSQTPSNKVTEKGKYVELRCDPISGHTALYWYRQSLGQGPEFLIYFQGTGAADDSGLPNDRFFAVRPEGSVSTLKIQRTERGDSAVYLCASSSRTGKMSGANVLTFGAGSRLTVL.